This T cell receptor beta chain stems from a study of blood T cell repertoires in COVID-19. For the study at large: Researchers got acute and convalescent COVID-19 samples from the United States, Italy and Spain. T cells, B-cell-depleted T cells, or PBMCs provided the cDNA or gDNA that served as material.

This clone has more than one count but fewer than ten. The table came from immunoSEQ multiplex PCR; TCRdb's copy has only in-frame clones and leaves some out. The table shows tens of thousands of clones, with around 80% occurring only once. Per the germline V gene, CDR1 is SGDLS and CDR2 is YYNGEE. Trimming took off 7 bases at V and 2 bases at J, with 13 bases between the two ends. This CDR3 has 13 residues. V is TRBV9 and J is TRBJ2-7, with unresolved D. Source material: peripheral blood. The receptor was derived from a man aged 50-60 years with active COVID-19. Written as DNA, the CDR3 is TGTGCCAGCGGCCCCGCCCCCGCCTACGAGCAGTACTTC. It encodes CASGPAPAYEQYF.